This T cell receptor beta chain was documented in a study of blood T cell repertoires in COVID-19. This CDR3 comprises 18 residues. Germline V gene data show CDR1 as SGHRS and CDR2 as YFSETQ. The V gene lost 1 base and the J gene lost 0 bases, with 17 bases spanning the gap. Clones were read by immunoSEQ multiplex PCR, and TCRdb kept only the in-frame ones, dropping some. The sample contains about 23,000 clones, approximately 94% of which appear only once. The sequence derives from a woman aged 45-65 years with active COVID-19. The rearrangement links TRBV5-1 to TRBJ1-3; the D gene is possibly TRBD1 (6 bases). What was sequenced was peripheral blood. CDR3 sequence (DNA): TGCGCCAGCAGCTTGACACGACAGGCCGACTTCTCTGGAAACACCATATATTTT. This sequence encodes CASSLTRQADFSGNTIYF. The variable domain in full, completed from reference TRBV5-1 and TRBJ1-3, reads KAGVTQTPRYLIKTRGQQVTLSCSPISGHRSVSWYQQTPGQGLQFLFEYFSETQRNKGNFPGRFSGRQFSNSRSEMNVSTLELGDSALYLCASSLTRQADFSGNTIYFGEGSWLTVV.